Listed below are T cell receptor beta chains from one sample, sequenced in a study of cytomegalovirus exposure and HLA in healthy donors. Produced via immunoSEQ multiplex PCR; TCRdb's table is partial and in-frame only. The sample records about 190,000 clones, 65% to 85% being singletons. Input material: PBMCs. The receptors were sampled from a man in his forties in good health and CMV-seropositive. Each CDR3 is given with its conserved first and last residue. A D gene is named only where the DNA matches it firmly. Part of the rows lack a size; the others show once, few, many or a class for expanded clones.

j_gene	d_gene	abundance	v_gene	CDR3aa	CDR3nt
TRBJ2-3	TRBD1	.	TRBV29-1	CSGKQGADTQYF	TGCAGCGGGAAACAGGGGGCGGATACGCAGTATTTT
TRBJ2-1	TRBD1	.	TRBV7-9	CASSYGSGAGGIYNEQFF	TGTGCCAGCAGCTATGGTTCCGGGGCAGGGGGCATCTACAATGAGCAGTTCTTC
TRBJ2-7	TRBD2	.	TRBV7-9	CASSSGRGGDYEQYF	TGTGCCAGCAGCTCTGGCCGGGGGGGAGACTACGAGCAGTACTTC
TRBJ1-4	TRBD1	.	TRBV28	CASSIGTEGEKLFF	TGTGCCAGCAGTATCGGGACAGAGGGAGAAAAACTGTTTTTT
TRBJ2-1	TRBD2	.	TRBV5-6	CASSLWFGGRDYNEQFF	TGTGCCAGCAGCTTGTGGTTCGGCGGGAGGGACTACAATGAGCAGTTCTTC
TRBJ1-2	TRBD1	.	TRBV6-1	CASTGTDDYGYTF	TGTGCCAGCACCGGGACAGACGACTATGGCTACACCTTC
TRBJ2-1	.	.	TRBV11-2	CASSPSLAGGYNEQFF	TGTGCCAGCAGCCCGTCACTAGCAGGGGGTTACAATGAGCAGTTCTTC
TRBJ1-5	.	.	TRBV6-5	CASTPGDGSNQPQHF	TGTGCCAGCACCCCGGGGGACGGGAGCAATCAGCCCCAGCATTTT
TRBJ2-1	.	.	TRBV6-5	CASREGGRGYNEQFF	TGTGCCAGCAGAGAGGGGGGGCGAGGCTACAATGAGCAGTTCTTC
TRBJ2-1	TRBD1	large	TRBV19	CASSRQGGYEQFF	TGTGCCAGTAGTAGACAGGGGGGTTATGAGCAGTTCTTC
TRBJ1-2	.	.	TRBV6-5	CASSLTRWGGDGYTF	TGTGCCAGCAGTCTCACGAGGTGGGGCGGGGATGGCTACACCTTC
TRBJ1-6	.	.	TRBV2	CASGQPHNSPLHF	TGTGCCAGCGGGCAGCCACATAATTCACCCCTCCACTTT
TRBJ1-4	.	.	TRBV19	CASSIVSGFSEKLFF	TGTGCCAGTAGTATAGTTTCCGGGTTCAGTGAAAAACTGTTTTTT
TRBJ2-1	.	.	TRBV6-5	CASSYRGLGSYNEQFF	TGTGCCAGCAGTTACAGGGGTTTGGGCTCCTACAATGAGCAGTTCTTC
TRBJ2-7	TRBD1	.	TRBV28	CASRQNLLPGQGTYEQYF	TGTGCCAGCAGACAAAACCTCCTACCGGGACAGGGAACCTACGAGCAGTACTTC
TRBJ1-1	.	.	TRBV6-5	CASSRETEAFF	TGTGCCAGCAGTCGGGAAACTGAAGCTTTCTTT